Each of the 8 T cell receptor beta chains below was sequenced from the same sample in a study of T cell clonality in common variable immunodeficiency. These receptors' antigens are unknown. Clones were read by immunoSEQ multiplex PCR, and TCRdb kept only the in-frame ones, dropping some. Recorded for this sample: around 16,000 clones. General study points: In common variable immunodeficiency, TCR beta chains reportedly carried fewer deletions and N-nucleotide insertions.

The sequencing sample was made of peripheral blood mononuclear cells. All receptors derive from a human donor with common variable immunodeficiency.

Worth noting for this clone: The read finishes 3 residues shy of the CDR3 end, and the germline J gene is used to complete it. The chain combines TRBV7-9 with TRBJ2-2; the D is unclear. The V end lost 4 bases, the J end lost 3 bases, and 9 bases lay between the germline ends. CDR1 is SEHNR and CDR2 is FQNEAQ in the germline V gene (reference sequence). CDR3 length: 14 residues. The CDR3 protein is CASSSQRDTGELFF. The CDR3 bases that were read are TGTGCCAGCAGCTCTCAAAGGGACACCGGGGAG.

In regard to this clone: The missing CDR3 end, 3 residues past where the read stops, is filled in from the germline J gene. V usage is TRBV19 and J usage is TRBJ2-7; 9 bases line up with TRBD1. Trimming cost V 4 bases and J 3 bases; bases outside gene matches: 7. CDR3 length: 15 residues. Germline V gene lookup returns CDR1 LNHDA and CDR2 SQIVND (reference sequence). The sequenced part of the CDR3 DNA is TGTGCCAGTAGTACTCGGACAGGGGTTTTCTACGAG. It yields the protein CASSTRTGVFYE. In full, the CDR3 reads CASSTRTGVFYEQYF.

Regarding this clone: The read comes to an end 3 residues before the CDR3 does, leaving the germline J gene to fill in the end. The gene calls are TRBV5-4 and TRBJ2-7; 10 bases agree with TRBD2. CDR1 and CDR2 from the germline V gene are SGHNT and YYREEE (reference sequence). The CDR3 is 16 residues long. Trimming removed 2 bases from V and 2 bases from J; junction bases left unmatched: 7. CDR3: CASSLPASGRTYEQYF. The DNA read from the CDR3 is TGTGCCAGCAGCTTACCGGCTAGCGGGAGAACCTACGAG.

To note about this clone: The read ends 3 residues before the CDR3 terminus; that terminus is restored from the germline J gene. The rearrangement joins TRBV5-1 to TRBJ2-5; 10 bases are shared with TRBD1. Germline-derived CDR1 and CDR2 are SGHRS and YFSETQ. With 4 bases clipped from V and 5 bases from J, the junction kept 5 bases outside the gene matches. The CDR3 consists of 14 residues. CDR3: CASSRQGARETQYF. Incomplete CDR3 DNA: TGCGCCAGCAGCCGACAGGGGGCGCGGGAGACC.

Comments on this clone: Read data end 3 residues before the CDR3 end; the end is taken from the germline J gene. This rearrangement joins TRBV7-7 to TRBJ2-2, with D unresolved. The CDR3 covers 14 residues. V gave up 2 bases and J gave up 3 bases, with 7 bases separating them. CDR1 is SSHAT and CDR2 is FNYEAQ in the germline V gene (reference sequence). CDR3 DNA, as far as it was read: TGTGCCAGCAGCTTAAATCGGGACACCGGGGAG. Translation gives CASSLNRDTGE. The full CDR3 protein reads CASSLNRDTGELFF. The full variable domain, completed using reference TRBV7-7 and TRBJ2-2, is GAGVSQSPRYKVTKRGQDVTLRCDPISSHATLYWYQQALGQGPEFLTYFNYEAQPDKSGLPSDRFSAERPEGSISTLTIQRTEQRDSAMYRCASSLNRDTGELFFGEGSRLTVL.

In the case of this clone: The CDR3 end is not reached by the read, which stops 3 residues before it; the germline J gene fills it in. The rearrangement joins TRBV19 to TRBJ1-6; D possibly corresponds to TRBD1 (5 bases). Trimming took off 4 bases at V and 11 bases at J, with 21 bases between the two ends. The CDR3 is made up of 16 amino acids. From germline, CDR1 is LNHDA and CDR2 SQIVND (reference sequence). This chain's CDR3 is CASSTEYGTTHPPLHF. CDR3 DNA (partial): TGTGCCAGTAGTACTGAGTATGGGACTACTCACCCACCC.

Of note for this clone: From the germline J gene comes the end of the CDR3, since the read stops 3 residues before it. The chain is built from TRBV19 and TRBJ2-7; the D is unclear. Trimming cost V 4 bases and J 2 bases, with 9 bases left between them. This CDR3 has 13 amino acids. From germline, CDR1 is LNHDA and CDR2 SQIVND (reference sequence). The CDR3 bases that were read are TGTGCCAGTAGTACTTCCGCGGCCTACGAG. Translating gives CASSTSAAYE. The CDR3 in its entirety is CASSTSAAYEQYF.

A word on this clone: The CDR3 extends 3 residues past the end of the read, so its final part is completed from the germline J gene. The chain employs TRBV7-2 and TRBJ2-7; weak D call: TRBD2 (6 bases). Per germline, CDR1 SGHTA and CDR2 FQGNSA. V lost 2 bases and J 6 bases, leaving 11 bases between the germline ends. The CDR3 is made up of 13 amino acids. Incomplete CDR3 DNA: TGTGCCAGCAGCTTAAGAACGCGGGGCGAG. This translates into CASSLRTRGE. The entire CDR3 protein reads CASSLRTRGEQYF.